This T cell receptor beta chain emerged from a study of cytotoxic CD8 clonotypes in ibrutinib-treated CLL. About the research overall: Response sampling came at median around eleven months of treatment, ranging roughly 6 to 36 months.

The assay was immunoSEQ multiplex PCR, and TCRdb's table has in-frame clones only and misses some. The data hold roughly 45,000 clones, with 50% to 80% observed a single time. With regard to this clone: Its antigen remains unidentified.

General study results and limits: In comparison with age-matched healthy donors, baseline clonality was higher and tracked circulating CD8+ T-cell counts. Whereas clonality rose at ibrutinib response, it declined toward baseline at progression. Under therapy, public clonotypes either contracted or stayed stable, and they were uncommon.

The V segment lost 4 bases and the J segment 4 bases; nucleotides outside the gene matches: 10. The CDR3 length is 17 residues. Per germline, CDR1 MDHEN and CDR2 SYDVKM. V usage is TRBV28 and J usage is TRBJ2-5, with 12 nucleotides matching TRBD1. The specimen comprised PBMCs, sampled after 24 months of ibrutinib treatment. The source is a human donor with chronic lymphocytic leukemia. CDR3: CASSSPFGTGGGETQYF. In DNA, the CDR3 is TGTGCCAGCAGTTCCCCCTTCGGGACAGGGGGCGGAGAGACCCAGTACTTC.